This T cell receptor beta chain is from a study of blood T cell repertoires in COVID-19. Overall study: The samples span acute and convalescent COVID-19 from the United States, Italy and Spain. Sample material is recorded as cDNA or gDNA derived from T cells, B-cell-depleted T cells, or PBMCs.

In the source study's methods: For nucleated cells, counts were estimated from reference gene primer amplification. Sequenced by immunoSEQ multiplex PCR; TCRdb stores in-frame clones only, minus some. That table furnishes V, J and clone size, whereas the DNA furnished D and trimming. The sample lists 70,000 to 90,000 clones, around 87% occurring once. Germline loops: CDR1 SGHAT, CDR2 FQNNGV. V was pared by 2 bases and J by 2 bases, with 2 bases of the junction left unmatched. CDR3 length equals 14 residues. This chain connects TRBV11-2 to TRBJ1-2, with 7 bases fitting TRBD1. The sequence was obtained from a man aged 80 or over with active or convalescent COVID-19. The sequencing sample was made of peripheral blood. The CDR3 loop is CASSLLQGNYGYTF. In DNA, the CDR3 is TGTGCCAGCAGCTTATTACAGGGGAACTATGGCTACACCTTC. The whole variable domain, remainder taken from reference TRBV11-2 and TRBJ1-2, is EAGVAQSPRYKIIEKRQSVAFWCNPISGHATLYWYQQILGQGPKLLIQFQNNGVVDDSQLPKDRFSAERLKGVDSTLKIQPAKLEDSAVYLCASSLLQGNYGYTFGSGTRLTVV.